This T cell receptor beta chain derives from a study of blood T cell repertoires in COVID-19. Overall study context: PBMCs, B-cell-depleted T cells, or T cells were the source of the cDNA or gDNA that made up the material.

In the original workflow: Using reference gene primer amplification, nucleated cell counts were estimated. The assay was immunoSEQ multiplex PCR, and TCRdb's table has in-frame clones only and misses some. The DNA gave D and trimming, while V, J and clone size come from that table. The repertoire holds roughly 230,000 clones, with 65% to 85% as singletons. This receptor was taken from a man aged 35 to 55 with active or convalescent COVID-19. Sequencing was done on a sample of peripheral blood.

The CDR3 DNA is TGTGCCATCAGCGCAGGGACTAGCGGGGGGGGAAACATTCAGTACTTC. Protein: CAISAGTSGGGNIQYF. The rearrangement links TRBV10-3 to TRBJ2-4, with 16 nucleotides matching TRBD2. This CDR3 contains 16 residues. V shed 6 bases, J shed 6 bases, and the junction held 5 bases outside the gene matches. Germline values: CDR1 ENHRY, CDR2 SYGVKD.